This is a list of T cell receptor beta chains from one sample in a study of blood T cell repertoires in COVID-19. Data came from immunoSEQ multiplex PCR; TCRdb stores just in-frame clones and leaves some out. The sample holds some 49,000 clones; 85% to 95% are singletons and the top ten take approximately 1%. The specimen was peripheral blood. All receptors derive from a man in his fifties or sixties with COVID-19, enrolled during active disease. Each CDR3 is given with its conserved first and last residue. D genes are given only for firm matches. Rows give clone size only sometimes, using once, few, many, or a class for an expanded clone.

j_gene: TRBJ2-5; d_gene: TRBD2; abundance: -; v_gene: TRBV6-2/TRBV6-3; CDR3aa: CASSQTSGFGETQYF; CDR3nt: TGTGCCAGCAGTCAGACTAGCGGGTTCGGAGAGACCCAGTACTTC
j_gene: TRBJ2-7; d_gene: -; abundance: -; v_gene: TRBV7-9; CDR3aa: CASSRQEPAEQYF; CDR3nt: TGTGCCAGCAGTAGACAGGAACCCGCCGAGCAGTACTTC
j_gene: TRBJ2-2; d_gene: -; abundance: -; v_gene: TRBV3-1/TRBV3-2; CDR3aa: CASSRGAANTGELFF; CDR3nt: TGTGCCAGCAGCCGAGGAGCTGCGAACACCGGGGAGCTGTTTTTT
j_gene: TRBJ1-2; d_gene: -; abundance: -; v_gene: TRBV5-1; CDR3aa: CASSLGPLQGNYGYTF; CDR3nt: TGCGCCAGCAGCTTGGGGCCTCTTCAGGGGAACTATGGCTACACCTTC
j_gene: TRBJ1-1; d_gene: -; abundance: -; v_gene: TRBV29-1; CDR3aa: CSVTGDQAFF; CDR3nt: TGCAGCGTTACAGGAGATCAAGCTTTCTTT
j_gene: TRBJ2-2; d_gene: -; abundance: -; v_gene: TRBV9; CDR3aa: CASSGPQGGTGELFF; CDR3nt: TGTGCCAGCAGCGGGCCCCAGGGGGGAACCGGGGAGCTGTTTTTT
j_gene: TRBJ1-3; d_gene: -; abundance: -; v_gene: TRBV7-9; CDR3aa: CASSLSYDATGNTIYF; CDR3nt: TGTGCCAGCAGCTTAAGTTACGATGCGACTGGAAACACCATATATTTT
j_gene: TRBJ1-1; d_gene: -; abundance: -; v_gene: TRBV5-5; CDR3aa: CASSLAGLHTEAFF; CDR3nt: TGTGCCAGCAGCTTGGCAGGCCTGCACACTGAAGCTTTCTTT
j_gene: TRBJ1-6; d_gene: -; abundance: -; v_gene: TRBV9; CDR3aa: CASSVASGVSPLHF; CDR3nt: TGTGCCAGCAGCGTAGCAAGCGGGGTTTCACCCCTCCACTTT
j_gene: TRBJ1-6; d_gene: -; abundance: -; v_gene: TRBV27; CDR3aa: CASTGLNSPLHF; CDR3nt: TGTGCCAGTACTGGTCTGAATTCACCCCTCCACTTT
j_gene: TRBJ2-1; d_gene: -; abundance: -; v_gene: TRBV12-3/TRBV12-4; CDR3aa: CASSLGQGHEQFF; CDR3nt: TGTGCCAGCAGTTTAGGGCAGGGCCATGAGCAGTTCTTC
j_gene: TRBJ1-2; d_gene: TRBD1; abundance: -; v_gene: TRBV30; CDR3aa: CAWRRDRGSMSGYTF; CDR3nt: TGTGCCTGGAGGAGGGACAGGGGTTCTATGAGTGGCTACACCTTC
j_gene: TRBJ2-1; d_gene: -; abundance: -; v_gene: TRBV7-2; CDR3aa: CASSLREGDEQFF; CDR3nt: TGTGCCAGCAGCCTTCGAGAGGGGGATGAGCAGTTCTTC
j_gene: TRBJ2-7; d_gene: TRBD1; abundance: once; v_gene: TRBV6-4; CDR3aa: CASSADRGDEQYF; CDR3nt: TGTGCCAGCAGCGCGGACAGGGGGGACGAGCAGTACTTC
j_gene: TRBJ1-2; d_gene: -; abundance: -; v_gene: TRBV30; CDR3aa: CAWSSYGGYTF; CDR3nt: TGTGCCTGGTCCTCATACGGTGGCTACACCTTC
j_gene: TRBJ2-7; d_gene: TRBD1; abundance: -; v_gene: TRBV10-1; CDR3aa: CASSDPGQEPRYEQYF; CDR3nt: TGCGCCAGCAGTGACCCCGGACAGGAACCTAGGTACGAGCAGTACTTC
j_gene: TRBJ2-7; d_gene: TRBD1; abundance: -; v_gene: TRBV27; CDR3aa: CASSPTGGPYEQYF; CDR3nt: TGTGCCAGCAGTCCTACAGGGGGCCCCTACGAGCAGTACTTC
j_gene: TRBJ1-4; d_gene: -; abundance: -; v_gene: TRBV18; CDR3aa: CASSPPGGSRSTNEKLFF; CDR3nt: TGTGCCAGCTCACCACCCGGGGGAAGCCGTTCAACTAATGAAAAACTGTTTTTT
j_gene: TRBJ2-7; d_gene: TRBD1; abundance: few; v_gene: TRBV7-9; CDR3aa: CASSHDRDRGEQYF; CDR3nt: TGTGCCAGCAGCCATGACCGGGACAGGGGCGAGCAGTACTTC
j_gene: TRBJ2-7; d_gene: TRBD1; abundance: -; v_gene: TRBV28; CDR3aa: CASSFILQGTAEQYF; CDR3nt: TGTGCCAGCAGTTTTATACTGCAAGGGACAGCCGAGCAGTACTTC
j_gene: TRBJ1-3; d_gene: TRBD1; abundance: -; v_gene: TRBV6-5; CDR3aa: CASSAGTGNGNTIYF; CDR3nt: TGTGCCAGCAGCGCCGGGACAGGGAACGGAAACACCATATATTTT
j_gene: TRBJ1-4; d_gene: TRBD1; abundance: -; v_gene: TRBV7-9; CDR3aa: CASSYGQATNEKLFF; CDR3nt: TGTGCCAGCAGCTACGGACAGGCAACTAATGAAAAACTGTTTTTT
j_gene: TRBJ2-7; d_gene: -; abundance: once; v_gene: TRBV30; CDR3aa: CAWRQGNYEQYF; CDR3nt: TGTGCCTGGAGACAGGGAAACTACGAGCAGTACTTC
j_gene: TRBJ2-7; d_gene: -; abundance: once; v_gene: TRBV4-1; CDR3aa: CASSRERGARVEQYF; CDR3nt: TGCGCCAGCAGCCGAGAACGGGGGGCTAGGGTCGAGCAGTACTTC
j_gene: TRBJ1-1; d_gene: TRBD1; abundance: -; v_gene: TRBV9; CDR3aa: CASSALGGTGGVAFF; CDR3nt: TGTGCCAGCAGCGCCTTAGGGGGGACAGGGGGCGTAGCTTTCTTT
j_gene: TRBJ2-7; d_gene: -; abundance: -; v_gene: TRBV20-1; CDR3aa: CSASDYYEQYF; CDR3nt: TGCAGTGCTTCGGACTATTACGAGCAGTACTTC
j_gene: TRBJ2-1; d_gene: TRBD1; abundance: -; v_gene: TRBV2; CDR3aa: CASSGDRGHNEQFF; CDR3nt: TGTGCCAGCAGTGGAGACAGGGGGCATAATGAGCAGTTCTTC
j_gene: TRBJ1-1; d_gene: TRBD1; abundance: -; v_gene: TRBV6-5; CDR3aa: CASAPTGIWSTEAFF; CDR3nt: TGTGCCAGCGCCCCGACAGGGATTTGGAGCACTGAAGCTTTCTTT
j_gene: TRBJ1-2; d_gene: -; abundance: -; v_gene: TRBV5-6; CDR3aa: CASSWSTVFGGYTF; CDR3nt: TGTGCCAGCAGCTGGTCGACAGTGTTTGGGGGCTACACCTTC
j_gene: TRBJ1-4; d_gene: -; abundance: -; v_gene: TRBV5-1; CDR3aa: CASSAQGEKLFF; CDR3nt: TGCGCCAGCAGCGCCCAGGGGGAAAAACTGTTTTTT
j_gene: TRBJ2-7; d_gene: -; abundance: -; v_gene: TRBV7-3; CDR3aa: CASSLGAGAPYEQYF; CDR3nt: TGTGCCAGCAGCTTAGGCGCGGGGGCTCCCTACGAGCAGTACTTC
j_gene: TRBJ2-7; d_gene: -; abundance: -; v_gene: TRBV27; CDR3aa: CASSFAGTYEQYF; CDR3nt: TGTGCCAGCAGTTTCGCAGGAACCTACGAGCAGTACTTC
j_gene: TRBJ2-5; d_gene: TRBD2; abundance: -; v_gene: TRBV2; CDR3aa: CASSVLAGVPQETQYF; CDR3nt: TGTGCCAGCAGTGTATTAGCGGGGGTCCCCCAAGAGACCCAGTACTTC
j_gene: TRBJ2-1; d_gene: TRBD2; abundance: -; v_gene: TRBV6-6; CDR3aa: CASSQRLAGGEQFF; CDR3nt: TGTGCCAGCAGCCAACGACTAGCGGGAGGGGAGCAGTTCTTC
j_gene: TRBJ1-4; d_gene: TRBD1; abundance: -; v_gene: TRBV3-1/TRBV3-2; CDR3aa: CASSETMGQGEKLFF; CDR3nt: TGTGCCAGCAGCGAAACGATGGGACAGGGAGAAAAACTGTTTTTT
j_gene: TRBJ2-1; d_gene: TRBD2; abundance: -; v_gene: TRBV5-1; CDR3aa: CASSLSLAGAYNEQFF; CDR3nt: TGCGCCAGCAGCTTGAGCCTAGCGGGAGCCTACAATGAGCAGTTCTTC
j_gene: TRBJ1-5; d_gene: -; abundance: -; v_gene: TRBV10-2; CDR3aa: CASSPSNSNQPQHF; CDR3nt: TGCGCCAGCAGTCCCAGTAATAGCAATCAGCCCCAGCATTTT
j_gene: TRBJ1-1; d_gene: -; abundance: -; v_gene: TRBV18; CDR3aa: CASSPPMNTEAFF; CDR3nt: TGTGCCAGCTCACCCCCCATGAACACTGAAGCTTTCTTT
j_gene: TRBJ2-2; d_gene: -; abundance: -; v_gene: TRBV18; CDR3aa: CASSRIDTGELFF; CDR3nt: TGTGCCAGCTCGCGGATAGACACCGGGGAGCTGTTTTTT
j_gene: TRBJ2-1; d_gene: TRBD2; abundance: -; v_gene: TRBV7-2; CDR3aa: CASSSGLAGEQFF; CDR3nt: TGTGCCAGCAGCTCGGGACTAGCGGGAGAGCAGTTCTTC
j_gene: TRBJ1-1; d_gene: TRBD1; abundance: -; v_gene: TRBV3-1/TRBV3-2; CDR3aa: CASSLRRQGLRTEAFF; CDR3nt: TGTGCCAGCAGCCTAAGACGACAGGGTCTGAGGACTGAAGCTTTCTTT
j_gene: TRBJ2-1; d_gene: TRBD2; abundance: -; v_gene: TRBV18; CDR3aa: CASFGRTGTSGTEQFF; CDR3nt: TGTGCCAGCTTCGGACGTACCGGGACTAGCGGGACTGAGCAGTTCTTC
j_gene: TRBJ2-7; d_gene: TRBD2; abundance: -; v_gene: TRBV24-1; CDR3aa: CATSDATSGRANEQYF; CDR3nt: TGTGCCACCAGTGATGCGACTAGCGGGAGGGCCAACGAGCAGTACTTC
j_gene: TRBJ2-7; d_gene: TRBD1; abundance: -; v_gene: TRBV10-1; CDR3aa: CASSDPRGSGGEQYF; CDR3nt: TGCGCCAGCAGTGACCCCAGGGGGTCGGGCGGCGAGCAGTACTTC
j_gene: TRBJ1-1; d_gene: -; abundance: -; v_gene: TRBV14; CDR3aa: CASSLTKGEAFF; CDR3nt: TGTGCCAGCAGCCTCACGAAGGGGGAGGCTTTCTTT
j_gene: TRBJ2-3; d_gene: TRBD2; abundance: -; v_gene: TRBV5-1; CDR3aa: CASSGLAGEDTQYF; CDR3nt: TGCGCCAGCAGCGGGCTAGCGGGGGAAGATACGCAGTATTTT
j_gene: TRBJ1-1; d_gene: -; abundance: -; v_gene: TRBV20-1; CDR3aa: CSADMNTEAFF; CDR3nt: TGCAGCGCAGACATGAACACTGAAGCTTTCTTT
j_gene: TRBJ2-7; d_gene: -; abundance: -; v_gene: TRBV7-3; CDR3aa: CASSSGMGEQYF; CDR3nt: TGTGCCAGCAGTTCCGGGATGGGGGAGCAGTACTTC
j_gene: TRBJ1-2; d_gene: -; abundance: -; v_gene: TRBV5-1; CDR3aa: CASSSLSGNYGYTF; CDR3nt: TGCGCCAGCAGCTCCCTTTCGGGAAACTATGGCTACACCTTC
j_gene: TRBJ2-1; d_gene: TRBD1; abundance: -; v_gene: TRBV15; CDR3aa: CATSSTSGTGAWGEQFF; CDR3nt: TGTGCCACCAGCAGTACTTCCGGGACAGGGGCTTGGGGTGAGCAGTTCTTC
j_gene: TRBJ2-1; d_gene: -; abundance: -; v_gene: TRBV5-1; CDR3aa: CASSRTILGSGREADNEQFF; CDR3nt: TGCGCCAGCAGCCGTACTATTCTCGGAAGCGGGCGGGAAGCTGACAATGAGCAGTTCTTC
j_gene: TRBJ2-3; d_gene: -; abundance: -; v_gene: TRBV3-1/TRBV3-2; CDR3aa: CASSQNGQNTDTQYF; CDR3nt: TGTGCCAGCAGCCAAAACGGACAGAACACAGATACGCAGTATTTT
j_gene: TRBJ2-7; d_gene: TRBD1; abundance: -; v_gene: TRBV19; CDR3aa: CASSTGTGFGEQYF; CDR3nt: TGTGCCAGTAGCACCGGGACAGGGTTTGGCGAGCAGTACTTC
j_gene: TRBJ1-2; d_gene: -; abundance: -; v_gene: TRBV4-1; CDR3aa: CASSQDNRYYGYTF; CDR3nt: TGCGCCAGCAGCCAAGATAACAGATACTATGGCTACACCTTC
j_gene: TRBJ2-2; d_gene: TRBD2; abundance: -; v_gene: TRBV4-1; CDR3aa: CASSPRLAANTGELFF; CDR3nt: TGCGCCAGCAGCCCTCGACTAGCGGCGAACACCGGGGAGCTGTTTTTT